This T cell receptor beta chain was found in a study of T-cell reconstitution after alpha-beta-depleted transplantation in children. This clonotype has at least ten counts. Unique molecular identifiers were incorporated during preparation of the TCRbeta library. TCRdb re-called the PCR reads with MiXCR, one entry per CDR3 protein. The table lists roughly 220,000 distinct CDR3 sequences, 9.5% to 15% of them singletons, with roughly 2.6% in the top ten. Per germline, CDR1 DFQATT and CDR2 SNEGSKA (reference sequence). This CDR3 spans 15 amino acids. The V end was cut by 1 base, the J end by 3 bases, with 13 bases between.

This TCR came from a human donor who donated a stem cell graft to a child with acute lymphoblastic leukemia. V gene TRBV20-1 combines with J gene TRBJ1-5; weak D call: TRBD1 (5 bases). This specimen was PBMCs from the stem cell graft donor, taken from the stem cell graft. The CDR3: CSARVTGPDNQPQHF. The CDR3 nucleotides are TGCAGTGCTAGAGTAACGGGGCCTGACAATCAGCCCCAGCATTTT.